This is a list of T cell receptor beta chains from one sample in a study of T cell responses to AZD1222 COVID-19 vaccine. TCRdb's table, derived via immunoSEQ multiplex PCR, lists solely in-frame clones and lacks some. Of about 110,000 clones in the sample, 75% to 90% were seen once. This sample comprised peripheral blood, obtained on day 0 of AZD1222 vaccination. The source of these receptors is an adult in good health. Both conserved end residues are part of each CDR3.

J gene	V gene	CDR3 protein
TRBJ1-6	TRBV20-1	CSASHFAVEDSPLHF
TRBJ2-2	TRBV6-5	CASRPDRGPGELFF
TRBJ2-1	TRBV30	CAWSVDGNSYNEQFF
TRBJ2-5	TRBV6-5	CASKLSGEETQYF
TRBJ1-5	TRBV15	CATSKYGTDKQPQHF
TRBJ1-2	TRBV9	CASSVARVGVGYTF
TRBJ2-7	TRBV7-6	CASSSYRTYEQYF
TRBJ2-2	TRBV7-9	CASSRTWTGDGELFF
TRBJ2-3	TRBV6-5	CASSGLAGTDTQYF
TRBJ1-2	TRBV28	CASSLNGAVYGYTF
TRBJ2-5	TRBV9	CASSVNPDQETQYF
TRBJ2-7	TRBV28	CASSFGSERESYYEQYF
TRBJ1-5	TRBV7-8	CASSPGTALQPQHF
TRBJ2-5	TRBV5-4	CASSSGRGGRETQYF
TRBJ1-2	TRBV10-3	CAISSSEGAYGYTF
TRBJ2-5	TRBV30	CAWTNPGQGRQETQYF
TRBJ1-5	TRBV9	CASSVGPREPQHF
TRBJ1-3	TRBV20-1	CSASAGTRWSSGNTIYF
TRBJ2-3	TRBV29-1	CSVAPVGGRADTQYF
TRBJ2-1	TRBV14	CASSQAGLAGGLEQFF
TRBJ2-1	TRBV20-1	CSAKAEEQFF
TRBJ2-7	TRBV6-1	CASSEQLDSSYEQYF
TRBJ2-4	TRBV4-2	CASSQDRALVAGGSKNIQYF
TRBJ2-7	TRBV5-1	CASSLELGQYEQYF
TRBJ2-5	TRBV3-1/TRBV3-2	CASSQETSGQETQYF
TRBJ2-3	TRBV28	CASSFQAGGWSDTQYF
TRBJ2-7	TRBV5-4	CASSLAHAYEQYF
TRBJ2-3	TRBV10-1	CASRAAGGPDTQYF
TRBJ2-7	TRBV30	CAWSRWGGNEQYF
TRBJ1-1	TRBV29-1	CSVDGGNTEAFF
TRBJ1-3	TRBV28	CASNPGQGDASGNTIYF
TRBJ1-6	TRBV9	CASSPDAVFMNSPLHF
TRBJ1-3	TRBV7-9	CASSSDRATSLGTIYF
TRBJ1-3	TRBV28	CASSFQWGNTIYF
TRBJ1-6	TRBV27	CASRREVGGSPLHF
TRBJ1-3	TRBV6-1	CASSEKSIASGNTIYF
TRBJ2-2	TRBV4-2	CASSRANTGELFF
TRBJ1-2	TRBV28	CVAGRGYGYTF
TRBJ2-2	TRBV29-1	CSVSGQSPTGELFF
TRBJ1-1	TRBV25-1	CASSIAGSTEAFF
TRBJ2-3	TRBV5-1	CASSLAGVADTQYF
TRBJ2-3	TRBV7-3	CASSRTPVADTQYF
TRBJ2-2	TRBV20-1	CSASSLDKGELFF
TRBJ1-5	TRBV7-9	CASSLGARQPQHF
TRBJ1-2	TRBV20-1	CSASTDNYGYTF
TRBJ2-4	TRBV9	CASSVAPRDKGGDIQYF
TRBJ2-7	TRBV2	CASSVPGIDEQYF
TRBJ2-3	TRBV28	CATNRQGRTDTQYF
TRBJ1-1	TRBV18	CASSPVIPGDTEAFF
TRBJ2-3	TRBV27	CASSFSGGEPDTQYF
TRBJ1-5	TRBV6-5	CASSRGGPNQPQHF
TRBJ1-2	TRBV2	CASSAQGPGGYGYTF